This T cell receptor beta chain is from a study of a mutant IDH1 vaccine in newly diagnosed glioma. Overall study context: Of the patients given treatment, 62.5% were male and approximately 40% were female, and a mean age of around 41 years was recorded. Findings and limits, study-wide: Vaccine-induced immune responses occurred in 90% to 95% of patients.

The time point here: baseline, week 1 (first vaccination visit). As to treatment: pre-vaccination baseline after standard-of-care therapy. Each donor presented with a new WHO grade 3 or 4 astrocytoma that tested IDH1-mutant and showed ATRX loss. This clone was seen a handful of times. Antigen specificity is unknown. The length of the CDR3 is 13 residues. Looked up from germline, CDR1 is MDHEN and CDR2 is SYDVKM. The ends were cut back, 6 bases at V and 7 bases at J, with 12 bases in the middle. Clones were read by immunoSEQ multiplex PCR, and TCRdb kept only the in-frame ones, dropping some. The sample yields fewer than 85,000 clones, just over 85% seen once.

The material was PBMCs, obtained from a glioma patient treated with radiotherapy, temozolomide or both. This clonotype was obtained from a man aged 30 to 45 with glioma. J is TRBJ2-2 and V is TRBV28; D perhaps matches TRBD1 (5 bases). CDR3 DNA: TGTGCCAGCAGGGAAGGGGAAATCGGGGAGCTGTTTTTT. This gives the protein CASREGEIGELFF.